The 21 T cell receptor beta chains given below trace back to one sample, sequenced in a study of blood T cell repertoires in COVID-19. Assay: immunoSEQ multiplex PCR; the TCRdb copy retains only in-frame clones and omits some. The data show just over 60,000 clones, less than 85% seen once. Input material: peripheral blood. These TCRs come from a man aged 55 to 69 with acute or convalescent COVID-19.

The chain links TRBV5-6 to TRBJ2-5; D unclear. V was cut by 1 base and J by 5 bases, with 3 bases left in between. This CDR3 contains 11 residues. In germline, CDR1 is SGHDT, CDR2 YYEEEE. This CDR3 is CASSLRETQYF. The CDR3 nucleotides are TGTGCCAGCAGCTTGCGGGAGACCCAGTACTTC.

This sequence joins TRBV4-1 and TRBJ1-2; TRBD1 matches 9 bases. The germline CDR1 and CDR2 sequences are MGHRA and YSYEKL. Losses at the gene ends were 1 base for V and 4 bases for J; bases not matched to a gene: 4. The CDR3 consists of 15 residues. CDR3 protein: CASSQAGQGTYGYTF. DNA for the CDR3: TGCGCCAGCAGCCAAGCCGGACAGGGGACCTATGGCTACACCTTC.

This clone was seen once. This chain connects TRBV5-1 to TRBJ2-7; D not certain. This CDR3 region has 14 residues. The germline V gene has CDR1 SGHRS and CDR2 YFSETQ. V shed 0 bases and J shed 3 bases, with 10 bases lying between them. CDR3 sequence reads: CASSLGAPRYEQYF. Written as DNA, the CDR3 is TGCGCCAGCAGCTTGGGAGCGCCTCGCTACGAGCAGTACTTC.

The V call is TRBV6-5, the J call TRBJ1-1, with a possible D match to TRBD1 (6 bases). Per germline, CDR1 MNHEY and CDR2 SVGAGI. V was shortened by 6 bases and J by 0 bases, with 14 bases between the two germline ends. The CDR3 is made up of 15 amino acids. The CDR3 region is CASRTTGTLNTEAFF. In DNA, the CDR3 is TGTGCCAGCAGAACGACCGGGACATTGAACACTGAAGCTTTCTTT.

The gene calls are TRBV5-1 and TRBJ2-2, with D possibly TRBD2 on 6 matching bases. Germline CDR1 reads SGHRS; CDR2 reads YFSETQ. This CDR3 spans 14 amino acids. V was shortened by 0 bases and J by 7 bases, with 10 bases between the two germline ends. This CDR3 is CASSLGAAGGELFF. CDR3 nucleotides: TGCGCCAGCAGCTTGGGGGCAGCGGGCGGGGAGCTGTTTTTT.

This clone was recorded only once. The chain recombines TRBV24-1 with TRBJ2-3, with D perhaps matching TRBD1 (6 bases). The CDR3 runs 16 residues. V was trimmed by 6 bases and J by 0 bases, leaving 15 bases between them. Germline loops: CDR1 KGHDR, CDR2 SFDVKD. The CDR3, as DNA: TGTGCCACCAGTCCCGGGACCAGGGGCAGCACAGATACGCAGTATTTT. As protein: CATSPGTRGSTDTQYF.

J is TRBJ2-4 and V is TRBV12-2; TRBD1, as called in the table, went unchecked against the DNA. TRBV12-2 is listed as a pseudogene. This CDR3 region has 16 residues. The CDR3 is CASRLGGQGAKNIQYF. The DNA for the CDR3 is TGTGCAAGTCGCTTAGGGGGACAGGGGGCCAAAAACATTCAGTACTTC.

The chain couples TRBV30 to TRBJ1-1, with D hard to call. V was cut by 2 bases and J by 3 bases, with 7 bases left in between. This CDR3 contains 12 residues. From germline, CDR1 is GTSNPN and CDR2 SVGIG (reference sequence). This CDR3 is CAWSPTDTEAFF. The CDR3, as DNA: TGTGCCTGGAGTCCCACAGACACTGAAGCTTTCTTT.

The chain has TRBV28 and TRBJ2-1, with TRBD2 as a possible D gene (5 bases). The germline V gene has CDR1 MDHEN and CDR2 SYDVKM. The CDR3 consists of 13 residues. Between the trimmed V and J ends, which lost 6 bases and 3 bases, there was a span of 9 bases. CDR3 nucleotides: TGTGCCAGCAGGGCTAGCAGCTACAATGAGCAGTTCTTC. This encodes CASRASSYNEQFF.

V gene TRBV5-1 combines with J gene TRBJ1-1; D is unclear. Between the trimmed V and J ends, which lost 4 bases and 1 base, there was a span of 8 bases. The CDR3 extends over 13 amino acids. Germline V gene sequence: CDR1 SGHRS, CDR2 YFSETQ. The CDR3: CASSHTANTEAFF. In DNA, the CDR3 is TGCGCCAGCAGCCACACAGCGAACACTGAAGCTTTCTTT.

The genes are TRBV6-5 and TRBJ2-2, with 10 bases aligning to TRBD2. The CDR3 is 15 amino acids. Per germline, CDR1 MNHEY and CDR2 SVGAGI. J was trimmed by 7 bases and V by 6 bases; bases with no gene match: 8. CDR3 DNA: TGTGCCAGCAGGGGACTAGCGTTCATTAGCGGGGAGCTGTTTTTT. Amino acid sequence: CASRGLAFISGELFF.

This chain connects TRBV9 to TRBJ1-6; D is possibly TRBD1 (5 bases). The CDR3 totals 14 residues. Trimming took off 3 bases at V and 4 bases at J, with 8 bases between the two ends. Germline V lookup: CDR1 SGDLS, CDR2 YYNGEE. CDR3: CASSAPGYNSPLHF. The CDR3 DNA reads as TGTGCCAGCAGCGCCCCAGGGTATAATTCACCCCTCCACTTT.

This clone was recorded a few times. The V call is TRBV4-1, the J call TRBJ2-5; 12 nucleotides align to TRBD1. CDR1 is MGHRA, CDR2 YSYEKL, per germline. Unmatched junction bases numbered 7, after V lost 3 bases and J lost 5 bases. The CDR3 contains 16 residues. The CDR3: CASSQRGQGARETQYF. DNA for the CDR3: TGCGCCAGCAGCCAGAGGGGACAGGGGGCGCGGGAGACCCAGTACTTC.

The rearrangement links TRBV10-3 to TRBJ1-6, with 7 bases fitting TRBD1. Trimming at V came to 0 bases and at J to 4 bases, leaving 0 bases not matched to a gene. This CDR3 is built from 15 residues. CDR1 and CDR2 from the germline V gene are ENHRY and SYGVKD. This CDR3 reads CAISESGQYNSPLHF. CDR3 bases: TGTGCCATCAGTGAGTCGGGACAGTATAATTCACCCCTCCACTTT.

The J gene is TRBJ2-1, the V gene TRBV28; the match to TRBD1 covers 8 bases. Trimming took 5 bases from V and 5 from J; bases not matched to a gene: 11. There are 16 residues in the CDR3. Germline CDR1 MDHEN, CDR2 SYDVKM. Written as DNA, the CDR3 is TGTGCCAGCAGTCCGTCGACAGGGGTCAGGAACAATGAGCAGTTCTTC. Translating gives CASSPSTGVRNNEQFF. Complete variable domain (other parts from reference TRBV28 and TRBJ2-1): DVKVTQSSRYLVKRTGEKVFLECVQDMDHENMFWYRQDPGLGLRLIYFSYDVKMKEKGDIPEGYSVSREKKERFSLILESASTNQTSMYLCASSPSTGVRNNEQFFGPGTRLTVL.

The CDR3 region has the DNA TGCAGCGTTTCTCCGAAGGGACTACCGGGTTACGAGCAGTACTTC. Protein: CSVSPKGLPGYEQYF. V is TRBV29-1 and J is TRBJ2-7, with TRBD2 matching 7 bases. This CDR3 has 15 amino acids. Germline V gene lookup returns CDR1 SQVTM and CDR2 ANQGSEA. The V gene end was trimmed by 5 bases and the J gene end by 4 bases; junction bases not matched to a gene: 14.

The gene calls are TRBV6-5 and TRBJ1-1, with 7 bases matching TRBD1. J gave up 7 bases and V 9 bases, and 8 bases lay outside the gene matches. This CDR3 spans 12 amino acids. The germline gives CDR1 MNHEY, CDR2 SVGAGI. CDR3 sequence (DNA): TGTGCCAGTCGTTGGGGACAGCTTGAAGCTTTCTTT. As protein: CASRWGQLEAFF.

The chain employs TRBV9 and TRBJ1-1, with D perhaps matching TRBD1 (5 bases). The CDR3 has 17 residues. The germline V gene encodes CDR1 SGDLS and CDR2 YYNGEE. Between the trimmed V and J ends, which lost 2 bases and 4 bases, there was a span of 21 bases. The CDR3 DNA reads TGTGCCAGCAGCGTCTTGGACATAGGGCCGTCAGGCACTGAAGCTTTCTTT. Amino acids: CASSVLDIGPSGTEAFF.

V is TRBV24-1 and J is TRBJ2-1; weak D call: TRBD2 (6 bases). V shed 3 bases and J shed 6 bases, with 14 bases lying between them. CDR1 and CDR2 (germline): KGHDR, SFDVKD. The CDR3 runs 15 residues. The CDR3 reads CATSDRLVGSNEQFF. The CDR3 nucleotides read TGTGCCACCAGTGATAGACTAGTCGGGTCCAATGAGCAGTTCTTC.

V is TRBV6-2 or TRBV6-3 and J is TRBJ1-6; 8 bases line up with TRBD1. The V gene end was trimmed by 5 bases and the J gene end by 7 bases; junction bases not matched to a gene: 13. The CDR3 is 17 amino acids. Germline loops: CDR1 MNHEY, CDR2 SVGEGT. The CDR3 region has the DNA TGTGCCAGCAGTACGGGACAGGTCGACCTTAGGAATTCACCCCTCCACTTT. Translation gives CASSTGQVDLRNSPLHF.

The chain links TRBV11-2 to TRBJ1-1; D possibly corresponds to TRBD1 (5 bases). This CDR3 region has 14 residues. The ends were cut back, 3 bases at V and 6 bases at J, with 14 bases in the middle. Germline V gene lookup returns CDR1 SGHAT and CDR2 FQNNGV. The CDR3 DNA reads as TGTGCCAGCAGCTTCCAAGTGGGGGGGGCTGAAGCTTTCTTT. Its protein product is CASSFQVGGAEAFF.